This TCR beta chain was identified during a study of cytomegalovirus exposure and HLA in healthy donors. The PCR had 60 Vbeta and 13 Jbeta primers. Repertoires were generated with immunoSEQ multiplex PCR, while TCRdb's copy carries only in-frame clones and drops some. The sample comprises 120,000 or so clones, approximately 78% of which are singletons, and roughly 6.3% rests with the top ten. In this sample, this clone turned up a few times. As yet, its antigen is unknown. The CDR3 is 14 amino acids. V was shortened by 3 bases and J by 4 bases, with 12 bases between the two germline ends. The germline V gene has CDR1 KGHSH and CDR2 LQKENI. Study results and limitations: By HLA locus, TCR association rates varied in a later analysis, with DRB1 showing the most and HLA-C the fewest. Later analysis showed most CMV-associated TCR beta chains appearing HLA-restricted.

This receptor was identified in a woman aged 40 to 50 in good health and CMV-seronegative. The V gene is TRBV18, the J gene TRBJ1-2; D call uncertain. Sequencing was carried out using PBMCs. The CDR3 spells CASSPTSEGYGYTF. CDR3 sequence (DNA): TGTGCCAGCTCACCGACCTCGGAGGGCTATGGCTACACCTTC. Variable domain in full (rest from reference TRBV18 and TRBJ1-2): NAGVMQNPRHLVRRRGQEARLRCSPMKGHSHVYWYRQLPEEGLKFMVYLQKENIIDESGMPKERFSAEFPKEGPSILRIQQVVRGDSAAYFCASSPTSEGYGYTFGSGTRLTVV.